Each of the 6 T cell receptor beta chains below was sequenced from the same sample in a study of blood T cells in healthy people across ages. Together with a sample-barcoded 5' primer, a J-beta primer mix was included in a second PCR lasting about 6 to 11 cycles. Each CDR3 protein is one row after TCRdb ran MiXCR on the 5' RACE reads. The repertoire includes about 600,000 distinct CDR3 sequences, roughly 48% of them detected once, and approximately 25% sits in the top ten. Sequenced material: blood. The receptors derive from an elderly man in good health.

This sequence joins TRBV5-1 and TRBJ2-3, with D tentatively TRBD2 (5 bases). This CDR3 is built from 15 residues. Deletions cut 4 bases from V and 0 bases from J, with 12 bases between. CDR1 is SGHRS and CDR2 is YFSETQ in the germline V gene. CDR3 amino acids: CASSGVGASTDTQYF. The CDR3 coding sequence is TGCGCCAGCAGCGGTGTGGGAGCTAGCACAGATACGCAGTATTTT. The entire variable domain, with the rest obtained from reference TRBV5-1 and TRBJ2-3, is as follows: KAGVTQTPRYLIKTRGQQVTLSCSPISGHRSVSWYQQTPGQGLQFLFEYFSETQRNKGNFPGRFSGRQFSNSRSEMNVSTLELGDSALYLCASSGVGASTDTQYFGPGTRLTVL.

This chain connects TRBV29-1 to TRBJ2-1, with 12 positions matching TRBD2. After removal of 8 bases from V and 10 bases from J, the junction contained 9 bases not matched to a gene. In germline, CDR1 is SQVTM, CDR2 ANQGSEA. There are 13 residues in the CDR3. Written as DNA, the CDR3 is TGCAGCTCAGGACTAGCGGGAACGGAAGAGCAGTTCTTC. Protein: CSSGLAGTEEQFF.

The table lists this clonotype with a few counts. The rearrangement links TRBV29-1 to TRBJ1-1, with 8 bases matching TRBD1. V shed 7 bases and J 3 bases; nucleotides not matched to a gene: 7. This CDR3 contains 13 residues. Germline V gives CDR1 SQVTM, CDR2 ANQGSEA. DNA for the CDR3: TGCAGCGGAAGTAAGACAGGGGACACTGAAGCTTTCTTT. This encodes CSGSKTGDTEAFF.

This clonotype was detected a few times. This chain uses TRBV12-3 or TRBV12-4 with TRBJ2-5; D is perhaps TRBD2 (6 bases). The CDR3 sequence is 12 residues long. Trimming left V 9 bases short and J 4 bases short, with 12 bases between. For the CDR3, the DNA is TGTGCCAGTATGAGGGGAGGAGAGACCCAGTACTTC. This sequence encodes CASMRGGETQYF.

The chain employs TRBV7-2 and TRBJ2-3, with D unclear. Trimming removed 1 base at V and 1 base at J, with 9 bases between. Germline V CDR1 and CDR2: SGHTA, FQGNSA. The CDR3 consists of 15 residues. The chain's CDR3 is CASSLVVVGTDTQYF. The CDR3 DNA reads as TGTGCCAGCAGCTTAGTGGTAGTTGGCACAGATACGCAGTATTTT.

The chain combines TRBV20-1 with TRBJ2-1, with a weak D call TRBD2 (6 bases). The CDR3 loop spans 14 amino acids. Trimming shortened V by 1 base and J by 2 bases, and 9 bases separated the two germline ends. Germline CDR1 is DFQATT and CDR2 is SNEGSKA (reference sequence). DNA of the CDR3: TGCAGTGCTAGAGGTAGCGGAGCCTACAATGAGCAGTTCTTC. It encodes CSARGSGAYNEQFF.